The 32 T cell receptor beta chains below come from one sample, sequenced in a study of blood T cell repertoires in COVID-19. TCRdb's copy holds only in-frame clones and misses some; the assay was immunoSEQ multiplex PCR. Of 80,000 to 90,000 clones in the sample, 70% to 85% are singletons; the top ten hold 11%. The sample consisted of peripheral blood. The receptors come from a man in his 70s with acute or convalescent COVID-19.

The V call is TRBV9, the J call TRBJ2-1, with D perhaps TRBD1 (5 bases). The CDR3 sequence is 14 residues long. Between the trimmed V and J ends, which lost 4 bases and 3 bases, there was a span of 11 bases. Germline-derived CDR1 and CDR2 are SGDLS and YYNGEE. This CDR3 reads CASSPRTSYNEQFF. The CDR3 coding sequence is TGTGCCAGCAGCCCACGGACAAGCTACAATGAGCAGTTCTTC.

This chain links TRBV6-5 with TRBJ1-4; unclear D gene. The CDR3 totals 10 residues. The germline V gene has CDR1 MNHEY and CDR2 SVGAGI. V gave up 11 bases and J gave up 8 bases, with 9 bases separating them. CDR3 residues: CAGRVEKLFF. The CDR3 nucleotides are TGTGCCGGGCGGGTGGAAAAACTGTTTTTT.

The rearrangement links TRBV30 to TRBJ1-3; 9 nucleotides agree with TRBD1. The CDR3 sequence is 15 residues long. The V and J ends lost 8 bases and 3 bases, in that order; junction bases with no gene match: 11. The germline V gene has CDR1 GTSNPN and CDR2 SVGIG (reference sequence). Here the CDR3 reads CAIPGGTGFGNTIYF. The DNA of the CDR3 is TGTGCCATCCCCGGAGGGACAGGGTTTGGAAACACCATATATTTT.

V is TRBV25-1 and J is TRBJ1-2, with 9 bases identical to TRBD1. Germline V gene data show CDR1 as MGHDK and CDR2 as SYGVNS. The CDR3 has 16 amino acids. V shed 3 bases, J shed 6 bases, and the junction held 11 bases outside the gene matches. CDR3: CASSDTGQGPWDGYTF. The CDR3 bases are TGTGCCAGCAGTGATACAGGACAGGGGCCTTGGGATGGCTACACCTTC.

V gene TRBV15 combines with J gene TRBJ1-3, with D hard to call. The CDR3 is 18 residues long. CDR1 is LNHNV, CDR2 YYDKDF, per germline (reference sequence). The germline V and J ends were trimmed by 0 bases and 10 bases, with 25 bases remaining between them. CDR3 region: CATSREPPRQNLAGTIYF. The CDR3 nucleotides are TGTGCCACCAGCAGAGAACCACCCCGGCAGAATCTGGCGGGGACCATATATTTT.

This clone was observed once. This sequence joins TRBV3-1 (or the pseudogene TRBV3-2) and TRBJ2-5; 10 positions agree with TRBD1. J was trimmed by 1 base and V by 0 bases; bases with no gene match: 8. This CDR3 contains 18 residues. Germline V gene data show CDR1 as LGHDT and CDR2 as YNNKEL (reference sequence). DNA for the CDR3: TGTGCCAGCAGCCAAGATACCCCGTGGACAGGGGGCCAAGAGACCCAGTACTTC. Translation gives CASSQDTPWTGGQETQYF.

This clone was observed once. The rearrangement links TRBV5-1 to TRBJ1-1, with a possible D match to TRBD1 (6 bases). Trimming pared 4 bases from V and 1 base from J, leaving 14 bases between. Germline V gene data show CDR1 as SGHRS and CDR2 as YFSETQ. The CDR3 has 15 amino acids. CDR3 amino acids: CASSGWDIPNTEAFF. CDR3 nucleotide sequence: TGCGCCAGCAGCGGCTGGGACATACCGAACACTGAAGCTTTCTTT.

The chain uses TRBV4-1 and TRBJ2-1; tentatively, D is TRBD2 (7 bases). This CDR3 comprises 16 residues. Germline V gene lookup returns CDR1 MGHRA and CDR2 YSYEKL. V was trimmed by 0 bases and J by 3 bases, leaving 12 bases between them. The CDR3 DNA follows: TGCGCCAGCAGCCAAGATCACGGGGGGCACTACAATGAGCAGTTCTTC. Protein sequence: CASSQDHGGHYNEQFF.

This clone occurred a few times. This chain connects TRBV10-1 to TRBJ1-2; D is undetermined. The CDR3 totals 13 residues. Germline V gene data show CDR1 as WNHNN and CDR2 as SYGVQD (reference sequence). Trimming pared 3 bases from V and 5 bases from J, leaving 10 bases between. The DNA of the CDR3 is TGCGCCAGCAGTGAAAACAGTCCTTATGGCTACACCTTC. Translated: CASSENSPYGYTF.

V gene TRBV5-1 combines with J gene TRBJ2-4; D gene unclear. The germline V and J ends were trimmed by 0 bases and 0 bases, with 4 bases remaining between them. CDR3 length equals 14 residues. Germline V gene lookup returns CDR1 SGHRS and CDR2 YFSETQ. For the CDR3, the DNA is TGCGCCAGCAGCTTGGGACTAGCCAAAAACATTCAGTACTTC. It codes for CASSLGLAKNIQYF.

The chain has TRBV6-1 and TRBJ2-3, with 10 bases aligning to TRBD1. J gave up 3 bases and V 3 bases, and 3 bases lay outside the gene matches. CDR3 length: 15 residues. Per the germline V gene, CDR1 is MNHNS and CDR2 is SASEGT. CDR3 nucleotide sequence: TGTGCCAGCAGTGATTGGACAGGGGGAACAGATACGCAGTATTTT. Translated, it gives CASSDWTGGTDTQYF.

The chain is built from TRBV7-9 and TRBJ1-2; 8 bases line up with TRBD1. After removal of 1 base from V and 3 bases from J, the junction contained 1 base not matched to a gene. This CDR3 is built from 14 residues. Germline V CDR1 and CDR2: SEHNR, FQNEAQ (reference sequence). CDR3 DNA: TGTGCCAGCAGCTTAGAACAGGGGGACTATGGCTACACCTTC. This gives the protein CASSLEQGDYGYTF.

V usage is TRBV2 and J usage is TRBJ1-6; weak D call: TRBD1 (6 bases). The CDR3 is 15 amino acids. Germline values: CDR1 SNHLY, CDR2 FYNNEI. The ends were cut back, 3 bases at V and 2 bases at J, with 8 bases in the middle. In nucleotides, the CDR3 is TGTGCCAGCAGTGACCAGGGGCCCTATAATTCACCCCTCCACTTT. It encodes CASSDQGPYNSPLHF.

V gene TRBV11-2 combines with J gene TRBJ2-1, with TRBD1 matching over 7 bases. This CDR3 is 15 amino acids long. The V and J ends lost 5 bases and 5 bases, in that order; junction bases with no gene match: 9. Germline CDR1 SGHAT, CDR2 FQNNGV. This chain's CDR3 is CASSEQGKGHNEQFF. The CDR3 coding sequence is TGTGCCAGCAGCGAACAGGGGAAAGGACACAATGAGCAGTTCTTC.

The chain is built from TRBV9 and TRBJ1-1; D possibly corresponds to TRBD1 (5 bases). CDR3 length: 17 amino acids. V gave up 4 bases and J gave up 4 bases, with 23 bases separating them. Germline CDR1 reads SGDLS; CDR2 reads YYNGEE. CDR3 coding DNA: TGTGCCAGCAGCCCTGATACACAGGCGAACCTTGCCACTGAAGCTTTCTTT. It specifies CASSPDTQANLATEAFF.

The rearrangement joins TRBV4-1 to TRBJ1-4; D ambiguous. This CDR3 is 14 amino acids long. CDR1 is MGHRA, CDR2 YSYEKL, per germline. Deletions cut 4 bases from V and 8 bases from J, with 14 bases between. The CDR3 loop reads CASSPPPRGEKLFF. CDR3 DNA: TGCGCCAGCAGCCCCCCCCCGAGAGGGGAAAAACTGTTTTTT.

This chain uses TRBV21-1 with TRBJ1-5; the table names TRBD1, a call not compared with the DNA. TRBV21-1 is tagged as a pseudogene. The CDR3 is 17 residues long. The CDR3 region is CASSTSWPDRGNQPQHF. The CDR3 region has the DNA TGTGCCAGCAGCACTAGTTGGCCGGACAGGGGAAACCAGCCCCAGCATTTT.

This rearrangement joins TRBV6-6 to TRBJ2-2; 7 nucleotides align to TRBD1. This CDR3 contains 14 residues. The germline CDR1 and CDR2 sequences are MNHNY and SVGAGI (reference sequence). V shed 6 bases and J 1 base; nucleotides not matched to a gene: 2. This CDR3 reads CASSRDRNTGELFF. CDR3 coding DNA: TGTGCCAGCAGCCGGGACAGGAACACCGGGGAGCTGTTTTTT.

The chain combines TRBV19 with TRBJ1-5; D is possibly TRBD1 (6 bases). The V end was cut by 3 bases, the J end by 3 bases, with 15 bases between. The CDR3 loop spans 16 amino acids. The germline V gene has CDR1 LNHDA and CDR2 SQIVND (reference sequence). CDR3 loop: CASSMRKGGYNQPQHF. As DNA, the CDR3 is TGTGCCAGTAGTATGAGGAAAGGGGGTTACAATCAGCCCCAGCATTTT.

This clone is judged medium-sized. This chain joins TRBV2 and TRBJ2-3; no firm D call. This CDR3 has 10 residues. Germline lookup yields CDR1 SNHLY and CDR2 FYNNEI. The V gene lost 1 base and the J gene lost 11 bases, with 4 bases spanning the gap. DNA for the CDR3: TGTGCCAGCAGTGAAGGGCAGCAGTATTTT. Translation: CASSEGQQYF.

This chain uses TRBV11-2 with TRBJ2-7; 7 positions match TRBD1. Germline CDR1 SGHAT, CDR2 FQNNGV. Losses at the gene ends were 4 bases for V and 5 bases for J; bases not matched to a gene: 8. The CDR3 consists of 14 residues. The CDR3 coding sequence is TGTGCCAGCAGCTCGACAGGGTTCATAGACGAGCAGTACTTC. Protein sequence: CASSSTGFIDEQYF.

The chain couples TRBV5-4 to TRBJ2-2; 10 nucleotides line up with TRBD2. The V gene's germline CDR1 is SGHNT and CDR2 YYREEE (reference sequence). The CDR3 is made up of 15 amino acids. The junction had 2 bases not matched to a gene; V was cut back by 5 bases and J by 1 base. CDR3 residues: CASSLAGGNTGELFF. CDR3 bases: TGTGCCAGCAGTTTAGCGGGGGGGAACACCGGGGAGCTGTTTTTT.

As regards this clone: At one of its ends the junction is not consistent with the germline gene, which may arise from a read error. The chain uses TRBV6-2 or TRBV6-3 and TRBJ2-3; a weak D match, TRBD1 (6 bases). The CDR3 is 12 amino acids. Looked up from germline, CDR1 is MNHEY and CDR2 is SVGEGT. CDR3 sequence (DNA): TGTGCCAGCAGCGACACAGGGAGAAAATGGAATTTT. Translated: CASSDTGRKWNF.

The sample holds a few counts of this clone. The chain carries TRBV6-5 and TRBJ1-2; D uncertain. Germline V gene data show CDR1 as MNHEY and CDR2 as SVGAGI. Deletions cut 5 bases from V and 5 bases from J, with 12 bases between. CDR3 length: 13 residues. For the CDR3, the DNA is TGTGCCAGCAGTAACCGCCAAGCTTATGGCTACACCTTC. It is translated as CASSNRQAYGYTF.

This clone was recorded at least ten times. This rearrangement joins TRBV4-1 to TRBJ1-6, with a possible D match to TRBD1 (6 bases). Deletions cut 2 bases from V and 2 bases from J, with 7 bases between. The germline V gene has CDR1 MGHRA and CDR2 YSYEKL. This CDR3 contains 15 residues. DNA of the CDR3: TGCGCCAGCAGCCAACAGGGGACCTATAATTCACCCCTCCACTTT. It yields the protein CASSQQGTYNSPLHF.

This clone was observed a single time. The V call is TRBV11-1, the J call TRBJ1-1, with D unclear. The V gene lost 1 base and the J gene lost 0 bases, with 12 bases spanning the gap. From germline, CDR1 is SGHAT and CDR2 FQDESV (reference sequence). The CDR3 length is 16 residues. This CDR3 is CASSLVAGAMNTEAFF. In DNA, the CDR3 is TGTGCCAGCAGCTTAGTGGCAGGCGCTATGAACACTGAAGCTTTCTTT.

This chain joins TRBV15 and TRBJ1-2; TRBD1 might be the D (6 bases). The CDR3 sequence is 16 residues long. The ends were cut back, 3 bases at V and 4 bases at J, with 18 bases in the middle. CDR1 and CDR2 from the germline V gene are LNHNV and YYDKDF (reference sequence). The CDR3 reads CATSSLSDRTTYGYTF. The CDR3 nucleotides are TGTGCCACCAGCAGCCTTTCGGACAGAACTACCTATGGCTACACCTTC.

This clone was observed a handful of times. The chain joins TRBV11-2 to TRBJ2-5; D is ambiguous. Germline V lookup: CDR1 SGHAT, CDR2 FQNNGV. The CDR3 runs 12 residues. V was trimmed by 2 bases and J by 5 bases, leaving 6 bases between them. Here the CDR3 reads CASSLIGETQYF. CDR3 coding DNA: TGTGCCAGCAGCTTAATCGGTGAGACCCAGTACTTC. Drawing the rest from reference TRBV11-2 and TRBJ2-5, the complete variable domain is EAGVAQSPRYKIIEKRQSVAFWCNPISGHATLYWYQQILGQGPKLLIQFQNNGVVDDSQLPKDRFSAERLKGVDSTLKIQPAKLEDSAVYLCASSLIGETQYFGPGTRLLVL.

The chain couples TRBV2 to TRBJ2-7; a possible D gene is TRBD1 (5 bases). Germline V CDR1 and CDR2: SNHLY, FYNNEI. CDR3 length: 14 residues. Between the trimmed V and J ends, which lost 6 bases and 5 bases, there was a span of 17 bases. DNA of the CDR3: TGTGCCAGCAGGACCCCCGGCAGGGCCCACGAGCAGTACTTC. Protein sequence: CASRTPGRAHEQYF.

This clone turned up a few times. The V call is TRBV19, the J call TRBJ1-6, with D tentatively TRBD1 (5 bases). The CDR3 loop spans 13 amino acids. Trimming pared 9 bases from V and 10 bases from J, leaving 16 bases between. The V gene's germline CDR1 is LNHDA and CDR2 SQIVND (reference sequence). This CDR3 reads CASRAYEGSPLHF. DNA for the CDR3: TGTGCCAGCAGGGCCTACGAAGGCTCACCCCTCCACTTT.

The rearrangement links TRBV11-2 to TRBJ2-5, with 9 bases aligning to TRBD1. Trimming removed 4 bases from V and 5 bases from J; junction bases left unmatched: 8. Germline V gene sequence: CDR1 SGHAT, CDR2 FQNNGV. There are 15 residues in the CDR3. The CDR3: CASSSGTGYEETQYF. In DNA form, the CDR3 reads TGTGCCAGCAGCTCCGGGACAGGGTACGAGGAGACCCAGTACTTC. The variable domain in full, completed from reference TRBV11-2 and TRBJ2-5, reads EAGVAQSPRYKIIEKRQSVAFWCNPISGHATLYWYQQILGQGPKLLIQFQNNGVVDDSQLPKDRFSAERLKGVDSTLKIQPAKLEDSAVYLCASSSGTGYEETQYFGPGTRLLVL.

J is TRBJ1-1 and V is TRBV25-1; D remains ambiguous. CDR1 is MGHDK and CDR2 is SYGVNS in the germline V gene. Trimming stripped 2 bases from V and 0 bases from J, with 4 bases between. The CDR3 runs 13 residues. The CDR3 DNA is TGTGCCAGCAGTGAAGGCTTGAACACTGAAGCTTTCTTT. Its translation: CASSEGLNTEAFF.